The sequence of this T cell receptor beta chain was determined in a study of cytomegalovirus exposure and HLA in healthy donors. Study-wide points: The study found most TCR sequences rare, yet found some public TCRs in many donors. A later analysis showed TCR association rates differing by HLA locus, peaking at DRB1 and lowest at HLA-C.

60 Vbeta and 13 Jbeta primers were used in PCR. Repertoires were generated with immunoSEQ multiplex PCR, while TCRdb's copy carries only in-frame clones and drops some. The repertoire holds 150,000 to 200,000 clones, with over 65% as singletons. Germline V gives CDR1 LNHDA, CDR2 SQIVND (reference sequence). This CDR3 is built from 15 residues. Trimming at V came to 4 bases and at J to 8 bases, leaving 8 bases not matched to a gene. This clone has a handful of counts. Its target is not known. The chain combines TRBV19 with TRBJ2-1; 10 bases align to TRBD2. Input material: PBMCs. The clonotype was recovered from a man between 18 and 29 years old in good health and CMV-seropositive. The CDR3 protein is CASSRLAGVSDEQFF. The CDR3 DNA sequence: TGTGCCAGTAGTAGGCTAGCGGGAGTTAGTGATGAGCAGTTCTTC.